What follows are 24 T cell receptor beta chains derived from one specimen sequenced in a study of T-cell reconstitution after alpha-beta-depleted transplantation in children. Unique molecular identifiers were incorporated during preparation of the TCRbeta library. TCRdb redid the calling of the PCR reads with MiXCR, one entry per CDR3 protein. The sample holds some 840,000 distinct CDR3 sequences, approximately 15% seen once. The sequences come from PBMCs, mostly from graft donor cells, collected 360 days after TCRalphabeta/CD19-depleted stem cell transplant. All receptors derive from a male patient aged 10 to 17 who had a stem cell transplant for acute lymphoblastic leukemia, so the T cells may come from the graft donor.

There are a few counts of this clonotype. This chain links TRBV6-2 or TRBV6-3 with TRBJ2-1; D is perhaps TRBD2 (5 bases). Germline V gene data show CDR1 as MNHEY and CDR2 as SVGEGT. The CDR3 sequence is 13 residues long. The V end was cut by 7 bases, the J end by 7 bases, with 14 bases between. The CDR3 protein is CASISLAGNEQFF. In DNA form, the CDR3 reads TGTGCCAGCATATCGCTGGCGGGTAATGAGCAGTTCTTC.

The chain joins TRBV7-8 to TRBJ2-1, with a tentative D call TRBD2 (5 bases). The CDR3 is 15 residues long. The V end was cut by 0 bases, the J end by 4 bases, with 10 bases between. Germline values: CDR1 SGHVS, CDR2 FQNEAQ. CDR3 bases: TGTGCCAGCAGCTTAGCTAGCGCGAGGTACAATGAGCAGTTCTTC. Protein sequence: CASSLASARYNEQFF.

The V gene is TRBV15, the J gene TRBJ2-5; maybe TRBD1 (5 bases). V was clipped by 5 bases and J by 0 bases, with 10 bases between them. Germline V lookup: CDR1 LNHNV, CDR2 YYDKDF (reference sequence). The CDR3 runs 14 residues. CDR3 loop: CATSGDSYQETQYF. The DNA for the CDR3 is TGTGCCACCAGCGGCGACAGCTACCAAGAGACCCAGTACTTC.

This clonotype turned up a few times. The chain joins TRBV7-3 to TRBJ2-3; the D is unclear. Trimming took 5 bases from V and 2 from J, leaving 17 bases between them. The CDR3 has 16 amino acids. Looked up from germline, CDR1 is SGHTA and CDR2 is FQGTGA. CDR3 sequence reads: CASSPTVGTPTDTQYF. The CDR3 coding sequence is TGTGCCAGCAGCCCAACCGTCGGCACTCCCACAGATACGCAGTATTTT.

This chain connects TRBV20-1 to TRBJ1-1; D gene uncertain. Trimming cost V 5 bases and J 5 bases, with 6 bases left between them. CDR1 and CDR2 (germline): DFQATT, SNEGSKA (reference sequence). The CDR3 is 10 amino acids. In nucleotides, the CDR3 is TGCAGTGCTGTCTATACTGAAGCTTTCTTT. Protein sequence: CSAVYTEAFF.

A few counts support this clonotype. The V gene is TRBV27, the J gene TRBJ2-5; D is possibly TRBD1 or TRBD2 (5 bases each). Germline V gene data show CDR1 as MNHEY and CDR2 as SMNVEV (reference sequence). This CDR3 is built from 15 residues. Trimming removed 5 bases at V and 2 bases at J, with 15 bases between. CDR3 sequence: CASSHGAKGQETQYF. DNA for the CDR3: TGTGCCAGCAGTCACGGGGCAAAGGGGCAAGAGACCCAGTACTTC.

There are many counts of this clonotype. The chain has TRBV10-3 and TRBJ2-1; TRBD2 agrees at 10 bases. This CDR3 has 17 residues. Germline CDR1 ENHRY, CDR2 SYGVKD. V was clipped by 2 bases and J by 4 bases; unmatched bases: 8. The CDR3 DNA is TGTGCCATCAGTGAGGAGAAAGGACTAGCGGATTACAATGAGCAGTTCTTC. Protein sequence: CAISEEKGLADYNEQFF.

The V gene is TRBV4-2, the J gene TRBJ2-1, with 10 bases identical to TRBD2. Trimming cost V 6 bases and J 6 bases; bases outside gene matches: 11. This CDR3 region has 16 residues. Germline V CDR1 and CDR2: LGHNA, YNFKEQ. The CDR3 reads CASSLPSGRAVNEQFF. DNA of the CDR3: TGTGCCAGCAGTCTCCCCAGCGGGAGGGCCGTCAATGAGCAGTTCTTC.

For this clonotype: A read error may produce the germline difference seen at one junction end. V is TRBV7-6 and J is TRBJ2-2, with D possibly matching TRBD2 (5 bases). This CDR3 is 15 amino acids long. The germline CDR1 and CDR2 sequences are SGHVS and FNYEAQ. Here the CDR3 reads CASSLMVANTGEQFF. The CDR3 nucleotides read TGTGCCAGCAGCTTAATGGTCGCGAACACCGGGGAGCAGTTTTTT.

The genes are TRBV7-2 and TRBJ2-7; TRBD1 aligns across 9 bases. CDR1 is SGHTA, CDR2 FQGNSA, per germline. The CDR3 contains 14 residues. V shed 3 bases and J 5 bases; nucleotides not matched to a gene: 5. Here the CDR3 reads CASSFRDRVHEQYF. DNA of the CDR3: TGTGCCAGCAGCTTCCGGGACAGGGTCCACGAGCAGTACTTC.

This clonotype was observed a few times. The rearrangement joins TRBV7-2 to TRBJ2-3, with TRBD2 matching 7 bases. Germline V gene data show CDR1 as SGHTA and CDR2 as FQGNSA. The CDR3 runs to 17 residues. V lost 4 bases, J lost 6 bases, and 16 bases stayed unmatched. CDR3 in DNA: TGTGCCAGCAGCTCATCTCGCACGGGAGGTGGAGAGGATACGCAGTATTTT. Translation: CASSSSRTGGGEDTQYF.

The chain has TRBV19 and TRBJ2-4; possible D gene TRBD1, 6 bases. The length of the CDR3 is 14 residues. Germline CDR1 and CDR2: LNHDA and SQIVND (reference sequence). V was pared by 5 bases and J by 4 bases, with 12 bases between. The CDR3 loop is CASSDWGTKNIQYF. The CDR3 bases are TGTGCCAGTAGTGACTGGGGGACAAAAAACATTCAGTACTTC.

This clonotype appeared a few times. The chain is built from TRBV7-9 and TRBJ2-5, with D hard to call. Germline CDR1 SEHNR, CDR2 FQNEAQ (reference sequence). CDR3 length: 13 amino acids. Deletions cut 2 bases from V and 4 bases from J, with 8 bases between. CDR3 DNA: TGTGCCAGCAGCTTATTGTCGGTAGAGACCCAGTACTTC. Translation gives CASSLLSVETQYF.

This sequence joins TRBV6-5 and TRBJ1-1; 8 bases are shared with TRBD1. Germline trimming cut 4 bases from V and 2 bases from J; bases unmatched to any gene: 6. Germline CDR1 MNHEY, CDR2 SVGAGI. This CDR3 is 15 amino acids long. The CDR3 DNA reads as TGTGCCAGCAGTTGGGGGACAGGAAGCAACACTGAAGCTTTCTTT. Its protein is CASSWGTGSNTEAFF.

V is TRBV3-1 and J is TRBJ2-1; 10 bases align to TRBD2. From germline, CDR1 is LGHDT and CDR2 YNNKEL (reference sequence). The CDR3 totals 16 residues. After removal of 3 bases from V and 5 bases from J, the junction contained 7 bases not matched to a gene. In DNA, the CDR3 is TGTGCCAGCAGCCATGGGACTAGCGCTATCCACAATGAGCAGTTCTTC. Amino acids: CASSHGTSAIHNEQFF.

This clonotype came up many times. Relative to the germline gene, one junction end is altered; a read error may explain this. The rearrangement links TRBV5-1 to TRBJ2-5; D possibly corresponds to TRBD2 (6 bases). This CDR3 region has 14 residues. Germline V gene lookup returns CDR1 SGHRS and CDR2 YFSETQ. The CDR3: CASSLGGGEETQYF. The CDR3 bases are TGTGCCAGCAGCTTGGGTGGCGGGGAAGAGACCCAGTACTTC.

The CDR3 spells CASSPASSGRAEQFF. The CDR3 DNA sequence: TGTGCCAGCAGTCCAGCCTCTAGCGGGAGGGCAGAGCAGTTCTTC. The J gene is TRBJ2-1, the V gene TRBV28; 12 nucleotides align to TRBD2. V lost 5 bases and J lost 10; bases outside the gene matches: 9. The CDR3 has 15 residues. Per the germline V gene, CDR1 is MDHEN and CDR2 is SYDVKM.

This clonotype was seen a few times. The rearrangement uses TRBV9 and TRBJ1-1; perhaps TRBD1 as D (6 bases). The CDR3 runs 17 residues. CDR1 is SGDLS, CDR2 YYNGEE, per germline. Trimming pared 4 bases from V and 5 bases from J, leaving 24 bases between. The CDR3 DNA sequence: TGTGCCAGCAGCCCGCAACGGGGGGGCGCCGGTTCTACTGAAGCTTTCTTT. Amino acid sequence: CASSPQRGGAGSTEAFF.

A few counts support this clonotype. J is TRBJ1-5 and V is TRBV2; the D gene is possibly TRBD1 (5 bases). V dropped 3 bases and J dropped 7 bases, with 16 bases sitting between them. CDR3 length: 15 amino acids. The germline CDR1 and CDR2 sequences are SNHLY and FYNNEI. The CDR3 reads CASSDRQGTHQPQHF. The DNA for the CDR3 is TGTGCCAGCAGTGACCGGCAGGGAACACACCAGCCCCAGCATTTT.

The CDR3 region is CASSEGQGAYNEQFF. The CDR3 nucleotides read TGCGCCAGCAGCGAAGGACAGGGGGCTTACAATGAGCAGTTCTTC. The chain employs TRBV5-1 and TRBJ2-1; 11 nucleotides line up with TRBD1. CDR3 length equals 15 residues. The V gene's germline CDR1 is SGHRS and CDR2 YFSETQ. V lost 4 bases and J lost 4; bases outside the gene matches: 4.

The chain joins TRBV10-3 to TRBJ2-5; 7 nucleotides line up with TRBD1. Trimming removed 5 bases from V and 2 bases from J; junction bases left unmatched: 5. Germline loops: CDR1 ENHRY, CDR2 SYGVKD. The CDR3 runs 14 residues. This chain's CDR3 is CAISTGVPQETQYF. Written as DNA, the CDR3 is TGTGCCATCAGTACAGGGGTCCCTCAAGAGACCCAGTACTTC.

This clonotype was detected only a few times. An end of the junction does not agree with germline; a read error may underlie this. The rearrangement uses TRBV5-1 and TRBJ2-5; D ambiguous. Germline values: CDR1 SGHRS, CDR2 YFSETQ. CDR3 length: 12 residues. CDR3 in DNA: TGTGCCAGCAGCTTAACACGTGAGACCCAGTACTTC. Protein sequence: CASSLTRETQYF. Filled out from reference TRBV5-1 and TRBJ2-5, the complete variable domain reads KAGVTQTPRYLIKTRGQQVTLSCSPISGHRSVSWYQQTPGQGLQFLFEYFSETQRNKGNFPGRFSGRQFSNSRSEMNVSTLELGDSALYLCASSLTRETQYFGPGTRLLVL.

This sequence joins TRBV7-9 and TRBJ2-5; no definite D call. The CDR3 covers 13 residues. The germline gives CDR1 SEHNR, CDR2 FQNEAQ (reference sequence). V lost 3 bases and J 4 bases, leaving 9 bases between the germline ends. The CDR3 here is CASSLFLGETQYF. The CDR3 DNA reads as TGTGCCAGCAGCTTGTTTCTCGGAGAGACCCAGTACTTC.

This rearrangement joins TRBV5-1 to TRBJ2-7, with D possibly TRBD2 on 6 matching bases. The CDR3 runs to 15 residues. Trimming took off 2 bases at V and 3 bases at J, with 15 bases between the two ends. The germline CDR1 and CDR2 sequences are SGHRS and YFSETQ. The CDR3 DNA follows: TGCGCCAGCAGCTTAAGCCCCTCCGGGGGCTACGAGCAGTACTTC. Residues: CASSLSPSGGYEQYF.